The 16 T cell receptor beta chains below were found in one sample sequenced in a study of blood T cell repertoires in COVID-19. Generated by immunoSEQ multiplex PCR, the TCRdb table keeps only in-frame clones and is missing some. The table records 150,000 to 200,000 clones, under 90% of them present only once. The sample was peripheral blood. All receptors come from a woman aged 70-85 years with COVID-19, enrolled during active disease.

This chain uses TRBV28 with TRBJ1-4; D might be TRBD1 (6 bases). The germline gives CDR1 MDHEN, CDR2 SYDVKM. The V end lost 7 bases, the J end lost 8 bases, and 17 bases lay between the germline ends. The length of the CDR3 is 14 residues. Written as DNA, the CDR3 is TGTGCCAGCATCTGGGGGGGCTCGAGGGAAAAACTGTTTTTT. It encodes CASIWGGSREKLFF.

This chain links TRBV4-1 with TRBJ2-5, with D possibly matching TRBD2 (5 bases). Germline lookup yields CDR1 MGHRA and CDR2 YSYEKL. V lost 0 bases to trimming and J lost 7 bases, with 18 bases between them. The CDR3 consists of 16 residues. CDR3 in amino acids: CASSQEKGSSRGTQYF. The DNA for the CDR3 is TGCGCCAGCAGCCAAGAAAAGGGCAGTTCCCGGGGGACCCAGTACTTC.

The CDR3 region has the DNA TGTGCCAGCAGCGACGTGTTGTGGGGAGGCACTGAAGCTTTCTTT. The encoded protein is CASSDVLWGGTEAFF. The gene calls are TRBV7-9 and TRBJ1-1; no reliable D call. CDR3 size: 15 residues. V was trimmed by 5 bases and J by 4 bases, leaving 17 bases between them. Germline V gives CDR1 SEHNR, CDR2 FQNEAQ (reference sequence).

This clone was seen just once. The chain carries TRBV5-1 and TRBJ1-4, with 9 nucleotides matching TRBD1. Germline V gene sequence: CDR1 SGHRS, CDR2 YFSETQ. The CDR3 consists of 15 residues. V shed 6 bases, J shed 7 bases, and the junction held 10 bases outside the gene matches. The CDR3 nucleotides read TGCGCCAGCACCGGACAGGGGTTGGAGAGTGAAAAACTGTTTTTT. As protein: CASTGQGLESEKLFF.

The rearrangement joins TRBV11-2 to TRBJ2-6, with D perhaps TRBD1 (5 bases). The CDR3 has 15 residues. Germline values: CDR1 SGHAT, CDR2 FQNNGV. V was shortened by 5 bases and J by 2 bases, with 10 bases between the two germline ends. CDR3 in amino acids: CASSPDITGANVLTF. The CDR3 DNA reads as TGTGCCAGCAGCCCGGACATTACTGGGGCCAACGTCCTGACTTTC.

The chain recombines TRBV20-1 with TRBJ1-2; D possibly corresponds to TRBD1 (6 bases). The CDR3 is made up of 9 amino acids. V lost 7 bases and J lost 8, with 8 bases in between. Germline CDR1 reads DFQATT; CDR2 reads SNEGSKA (reference sequence). The CDR3 region is CSGTGGYTF. In DNA, the CDR3 is TGCAGTGGAACAGGGGGCTACACCTTC.

The CDR3 nucleotides read TGTGCCAGCAGCCCGATAGGGACTAGCACAGATACGCAGTATTTT. Amino acids: CASSPIGTSTDTQYF. The chain is built from TRBV6-5 and TRBJ2-3, with D perhaps matching TRBD2 (6 bases). Trimming shortened V by 6 bases and J by 0 bases, and 13 bases separated the two germline ends. Germline CDR1 MNHEY, CDR2 SVGAGI. The CDR3 covers 15 residues.

The CDR3 DNA follows: TGTGCCAGCAGTTTAGGGCGGGGGGCGTACCAAGAGACCCAGTACTTC. Residues: CASSLGRGAYQETQYF. The chain joins TRBV28 to TRBJ2-5; TRBD2 matches 8 bases. The germline V gene encodes CDR1 MDHEN and CDR2 SYDVKM. The CDR3 totals 16 residues. The V segment lost 2 bases and the J segment 0 bases; nucleotides outside the gene matches: 5.

CDR3 coding DNA: TGTGCCAGCAGTGGGACTTCCCGGAGGGAGAACACTGAAGCTTTCTTT. Amino acids: CASSGTSRRENTEAFF. The J gene is TRBJ1-1, the V gene TRBV6-1, with D unresolved. V was trimmed by 4 bases and J by 1 base, leaving 16 bases between them. Germline CDR1 is MNHNS and CDR2 is SASEGT. This CDR3 has 16 amino acids.

This chain uses TRBV19 with TRBJ1-1, with D perhaps matching TRBD1 (6 bases). The CDR3 totals 12 residues. Germline loops: CDR1 LNHDA, CDR2 SQIVND (reference sequence). The ends were cut back, 5 bases at V and 10 bases at J, with 14 bases in the middle. As DNA, the CDR3 is TGTGCCAGTAGTTATCCAGGGGCGAGAGCTTTCTTT. This gives the protein CASSYPGARAFF. Using reference TRBV19 and TRBJ1-1 for the parts outside the CDR3, the full variable domain is DGGITQSPKYLFRKEGQNVTLSCEQNLNHDAMYWYRQDPGQGLRLIYYSQIVNDFQKGDIAEGYSVSREKKESFPLTVTSAQKNPTAFYLCASSYPGARAFFGQGTRLTVV.

V usage is TRBV21-1 and J usage is TRBJ1-1. TRBV21-1 is a documented pseudogene. This CDR3 has 14 residues. The CDR3: CASSKSPRGTEAFF. The CDR3, as DNA: TGTGCCAGCAGCAAATCCCCGCGGGGTACTGAAGCTTTCTTT.

V gene TRBV14 combines with J gene TRBJ1-1; D is uncertain. Germline V gives CDR1 SGHDN, CDR2 FVKESK. The CDR3 consists of 15 residues. V was cut by 4 bases and J by 1 base, with 13 bases left in between. CDR3 sequence: CASSPPQRWNTEAFF. CDR3 DNA: TGTGCCAGCAGCCCCCCCCAGCGTTGGAACACTGAAGCTTTCTTT.

This rearrangement joins TRBV18 to TRBJ2-1; 7 nucleotides align to TRBD2. The V gene's germline CDR1 is KGHSH and CDR2 LQKENI. Trimming removed 5 bases from V and 0 bases from J; junction bases left unmatched: 7. The CDR3 has 16 amino acids. The CDR3 DNA reads as TGTGCCAGCTCAACAGCGGGACTGAGCTCCTACAATGAGCAGTTCTTC. As protein: CASSTAGLSSYNEQFF. The whole variable domain, filled in from reference TRBV18 and TRBJ2-1, reads NAGVMQNPRHLVRRRGQEARLRCSPMKGHSHVYWYRQLPEEGLKFMVYLQKENIIDESGMPKERFSAEFPKEGPSILRIQQVVRGDSAAYFCASSTAGLSSYNEQFFGPGTRLTVL.

The rearrangement uses TRBV4-1 and TRBJ2-3; D gene unclear. Germline values: CDR1 MGHRA, CDR2 YSYEKL. V was trimmed by 0 bases and J by 2 bases, leaving 9 bases between them. This CDR3 is built from 15 residues. The CDR3 DNA reads TGCGCCAGCAGCCAAGATATCCTTATCACAGATACGCAGTATTTT. Protein: CASSQDILITDTQYF.

The genes are TRBV19 and TRBJ1-4, with D hard to call. Germline V gene data show CDR1 as LNHDA and CDR2 as SQIVND (reference sequence). Trimming took 5 bases from V and 3 from J, leaving 10 bases between them. The CDR3 contains 14 residues. In DNA form, the CDR3 reads TGTGCCAGTAGTCTACGTCGGGCTAATGAAAAACTGTTTTTT. As protein: CASSLRRANEKLFF.

A word on this clone: At one end, the junction sequence differs from germline, possibly due to a read error. V is TRBV3-1 (or the pseudogene TRBV3-2) and J is TRBJ1-3; D remains ambiguous. The CDR3 sequence is 13 residues long. Germline V CDR1 and CDR2: LGHDT, YNNKEL (reference sequence). As DNA, the CDR3 is TGTACCAGCAGCCAAGTATTCGGAAACACCATATATTTT. It is translated as CTSSQVFGNTIYF.